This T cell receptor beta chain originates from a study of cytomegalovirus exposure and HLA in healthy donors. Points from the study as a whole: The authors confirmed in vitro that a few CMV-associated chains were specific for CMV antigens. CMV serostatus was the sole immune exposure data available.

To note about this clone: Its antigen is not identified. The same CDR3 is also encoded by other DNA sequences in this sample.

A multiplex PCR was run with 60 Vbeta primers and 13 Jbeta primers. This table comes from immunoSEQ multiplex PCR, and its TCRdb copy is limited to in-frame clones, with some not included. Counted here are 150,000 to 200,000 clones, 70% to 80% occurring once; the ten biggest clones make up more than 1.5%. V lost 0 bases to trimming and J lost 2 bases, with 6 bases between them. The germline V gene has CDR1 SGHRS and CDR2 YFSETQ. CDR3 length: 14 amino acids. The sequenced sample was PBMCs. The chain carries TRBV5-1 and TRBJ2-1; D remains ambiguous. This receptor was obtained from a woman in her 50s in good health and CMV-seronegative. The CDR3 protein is CASSLDTTYNEQFF. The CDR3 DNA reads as TGCGCCAGCAGCTTGGATACAACCTACAATGAGCAGTTCTTC.